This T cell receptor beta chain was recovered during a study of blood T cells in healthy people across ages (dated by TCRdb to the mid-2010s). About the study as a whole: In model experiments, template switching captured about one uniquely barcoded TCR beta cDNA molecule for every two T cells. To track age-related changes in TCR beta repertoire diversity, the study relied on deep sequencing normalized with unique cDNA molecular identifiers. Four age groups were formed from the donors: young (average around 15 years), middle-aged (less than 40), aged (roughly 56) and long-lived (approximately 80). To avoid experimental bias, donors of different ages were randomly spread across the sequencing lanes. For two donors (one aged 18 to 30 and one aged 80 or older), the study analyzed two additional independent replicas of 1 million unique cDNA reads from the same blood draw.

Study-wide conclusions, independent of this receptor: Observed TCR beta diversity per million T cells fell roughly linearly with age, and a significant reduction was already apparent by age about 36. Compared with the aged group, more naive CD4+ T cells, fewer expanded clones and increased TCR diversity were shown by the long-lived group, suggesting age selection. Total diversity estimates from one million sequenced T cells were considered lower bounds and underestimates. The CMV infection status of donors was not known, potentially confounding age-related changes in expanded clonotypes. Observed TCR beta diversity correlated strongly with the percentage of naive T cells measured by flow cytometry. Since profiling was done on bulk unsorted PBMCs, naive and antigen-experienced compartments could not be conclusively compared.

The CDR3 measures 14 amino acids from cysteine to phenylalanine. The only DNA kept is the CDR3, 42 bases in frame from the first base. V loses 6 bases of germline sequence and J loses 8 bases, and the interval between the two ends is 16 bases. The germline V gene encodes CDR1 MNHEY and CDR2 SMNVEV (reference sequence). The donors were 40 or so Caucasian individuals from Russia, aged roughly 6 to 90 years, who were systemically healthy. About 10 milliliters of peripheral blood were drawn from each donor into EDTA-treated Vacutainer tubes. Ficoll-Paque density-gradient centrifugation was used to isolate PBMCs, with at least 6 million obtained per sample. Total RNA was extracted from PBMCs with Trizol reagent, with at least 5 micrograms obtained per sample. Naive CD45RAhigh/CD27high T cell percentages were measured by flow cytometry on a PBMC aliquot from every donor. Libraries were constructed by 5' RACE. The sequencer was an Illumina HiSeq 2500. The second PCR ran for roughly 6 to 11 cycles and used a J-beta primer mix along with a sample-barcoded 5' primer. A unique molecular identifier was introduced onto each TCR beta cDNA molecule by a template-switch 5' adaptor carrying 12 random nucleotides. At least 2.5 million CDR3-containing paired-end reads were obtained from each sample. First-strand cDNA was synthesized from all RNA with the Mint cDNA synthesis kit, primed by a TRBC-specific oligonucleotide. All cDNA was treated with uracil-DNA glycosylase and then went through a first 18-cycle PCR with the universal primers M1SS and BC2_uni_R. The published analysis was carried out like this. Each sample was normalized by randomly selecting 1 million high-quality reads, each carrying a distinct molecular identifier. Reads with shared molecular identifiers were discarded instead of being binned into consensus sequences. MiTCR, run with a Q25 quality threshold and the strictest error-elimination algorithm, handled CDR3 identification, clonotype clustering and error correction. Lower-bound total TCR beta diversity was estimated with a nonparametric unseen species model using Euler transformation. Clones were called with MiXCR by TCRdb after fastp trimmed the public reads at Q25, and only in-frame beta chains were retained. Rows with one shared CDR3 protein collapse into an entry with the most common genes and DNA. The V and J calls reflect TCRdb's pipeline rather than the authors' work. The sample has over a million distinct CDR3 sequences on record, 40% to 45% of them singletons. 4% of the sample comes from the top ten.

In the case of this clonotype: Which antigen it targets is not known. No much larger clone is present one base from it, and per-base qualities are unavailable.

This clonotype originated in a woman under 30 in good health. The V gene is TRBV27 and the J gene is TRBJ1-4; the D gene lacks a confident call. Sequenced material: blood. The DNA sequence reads TGTGCCAGCAGCTTAGAGCAATCGGGGGAAAAACTGTTTTTT. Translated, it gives CASSLEQSGEKLFF. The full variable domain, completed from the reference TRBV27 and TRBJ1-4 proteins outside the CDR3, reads EAQVTQNPRYLITVTGKKLTVTCSQNMNHEYMSWYRQDPGLGLRQIYYSMNVEVTDKGDVPEGYKVSRKEKRNFPLILESPSPNQTSLYFCASSLEQSGEKLFFGSGTQLSVL.